What follows is one TCR beta chain and its context. Its antigen target is currently unknown. Per-base quality was not reported, and no clone a single base away is much larger than it. For CDR1 and CDR2, the germline V gene lists SGHTA and FQGTGA. Counted from cysteine to phenylalanine, this CDR3 has 18 amino acids. This entry keeps only the CDR3 DNA: 54 bases, framed from base 1. V and J are trimmed by 5 bases and 3 bases, and the gene matches miss 18 bases of the junction. The immunoSEQ Assay, a bias-controlled multiplex PCR, was used to amplify TCRbeta CDR3 regions from genomic DNA. Processing in the source paper ran as follows. Nucleated cell counts per sample were estimated from amplification of reference gene primers within the assay. To quantify the absolute abundance of each unique TCRbeta CDR3 rearrangement, sequence reads were collapsed and filtered. For each sample, productive Simpson clonality was calculated as the square root of Simpson's diversity index across productive rearrangements. TCRdb's version of the immuneACCESS table is confined to in-frame rearrangements and falls short of the full clone set. An unresolved V gene accounts for under half of the shortfall where checked; the remainder is of unknown origin. V, J and clone size are taken as reported in that table, and D and trimming were inferred from the DNA itself. A total of fewer than 20,000 clones appear in this sample, about 87% of them only once. The ten largest clones capture around 10% of the sample.

This sample was included in a study of blood T cell repertoires in COVID-19 (dated by TCRdb to the early 2020s). Some background on the complete study: Samples covering the acute and convalescent phases of COVID-19 were provided by collaborators in the United States, Italy and Spain. A freely available public database, intended as a resource for researchers studying the immune response to SARS-CoV-2, is where the repertoires were released. The material from the prospective study consisted of cDNA or gDNA derived from T cells, B-cell-depleted T cells, or PBMCs. HLA class I and class II types, where available, came from metadata supplied by the sample provider rather than from assay-based typing. The samples were drawn from the first 160 participants of the ongoing ImmuneRACE study and from 950 to 1,500 subjects provided by 6 global collaborators. The sample metadata nearly always contained a de-identified subject ID, COVID-19 status, age in years and sex. The dataset comprised deeply sampled blood TCRbeta repertoires from subjects exposed to, actively infected with, or recovered from COVID-19.

Collaborating institutions collected whole blood in K2EDTA tubes following their own protocols. Collaborator samples were shipped for TCRbeta analysis as frozen whole blood, isolated PBMCs, or DNA extracted from either sample type. The paper's findings and limits, for the study overall: Clinical and demographic metadata were provided uncurated, with the amount varying by source and participant.

Sequenced: peripheral blood. The origin of this receptor is a human donor in a cohort sampled during active COVID-19. The chain couples TRBV7-3 to TRBJ2-7, and 8 bases in between align with TRBD1. The nucleotide sequence reads as follows: TGTGCCAGCAGCCCCCACCCCCCCCGCGGGACAGGCCTCTACGAGCAGTACTTC. The encoded protein is CASSPHPPRGTGLYEQYF.